Reported below is one T cell receptor beta chain. Its matching antigen is unknown. The data were obtained in a study of T cell repertoires in cytomegalovirus infection. TCRdb called the reads again in MiXCR, with one record for every CDR3 protein. The sample carries more than 350,000 distinct CDR3 sequences, under 40% recorded once. Study-level findings and limits: HLA-C-restricted TCR beta clonotypes specific for CMV led the ex vivo response.

The CDR3 runs 13 residues. CDR1 and CDR2 (germline): MDHEN, SYDVKM. V gave up 8 bases and J gave up 0 bases, with 11 bases separating them. This TCR derives from a human donor in good health (CMV status not recorded). Some clones in this sample may be carry-over from other donors' samples. Source material: PBMCs. The chain employs TRBV28 and TRBJ2-7; D unresolved. This CDR3 is CASRRSDSYEQYF. Written as DNA, the CDR3 is TGTGCCAGCCGTCGATCAGACTCCTACGAGCAGTACTTC. Based on the CDR3 plus reference TRBV28 and TRBJ2-7, the full variable domain is DVKVTQSSRYLVKRTGEKVFLECVQDMDHENMFWYRQDPGLGLRLIYFSYDVKMKEKGDIPEGYSVSREKKERFSLILESASTNQTSMYLCASRRSDSYEQYFGPGTRLTVT.